This TCR beta chain was sequenced for a study of CXCR3-negative and CXCR3-positive naive CD8 T cells. Findings and limits, study-wide: More hydrophobic TRB CDR3s were found in CXCR3-positive naive cells than in CXCR3-negative naive cells.

Libraries were UMI-labeled 5' RACE TRB cDNA. TCRdb re-called the 5' RACE reads and gives one entry per CDR3 protein, without DNA. This repertoire comprises 85,000 to 90,000 distinct CDR3 sequences; its ten largest clones make up 0.75% to 0.95%. Of note for this clonotype: Its antigen remains unknown.

CDR3 size: 14 residues. CDR1 and CDR2 from the germline V gene are MGHRA and YSYEKL. Sample: naive CXCR3+ CD8+ T cells from blood. Subset given: CD45RO-CCR7+CD27+CD95- naive CD8+ T cells expressing CXCR3 (TNR3+). The source of this sequence is a human donor in good health. Some clones in this sample may be carry-over from other donors' samples. The chain has TRBV4-1 and TRBJ2-7. This chain's CDR3 is CASSQVMVAYEQYF.